This TCR beta chain was found in a study of cytomegalovirus exposure and HLA in healthy donors. Regarding the study as a whole: Later on, analysis showed that most CMV-associated TCR beta chains appeared to be HLA-restricted. It is likely that the observed cluster of highly shared sequence variants was a sequencing artifact.

60 Vbeta and 13 Jbeta primers were used in PCR. The repertoire was sequenced with immunoSEQ multiplex PCR; TCRdb's copy has only in-frame clones and lacks some. This table has under 200,000 clones, 80% to 90% appearing once. This clone was observed a handful of times. The antigen is unknown. The germline gives CDR1 SQVTM, CDR2 ANQGSEA. Trimming left V 5 bases short and J 4 bases short, with 18 bases between. CDR3 size: 15 residues. This clonotype originated in a woman aged 18-35 years in good health and CMV-seronegative. This sequence joins TRBV29-1 and TRBJ2-4; tentative D call: TRBD2 (6 bases). Sequenced: PBMCs. Here the CDR3 reads CSVSPAGSGKNIQYF. CDR3 coding DNA: TGCAGCGTTTCCCCCGCGGGGAGCGGTAAAAACATTCAGTACTTC.